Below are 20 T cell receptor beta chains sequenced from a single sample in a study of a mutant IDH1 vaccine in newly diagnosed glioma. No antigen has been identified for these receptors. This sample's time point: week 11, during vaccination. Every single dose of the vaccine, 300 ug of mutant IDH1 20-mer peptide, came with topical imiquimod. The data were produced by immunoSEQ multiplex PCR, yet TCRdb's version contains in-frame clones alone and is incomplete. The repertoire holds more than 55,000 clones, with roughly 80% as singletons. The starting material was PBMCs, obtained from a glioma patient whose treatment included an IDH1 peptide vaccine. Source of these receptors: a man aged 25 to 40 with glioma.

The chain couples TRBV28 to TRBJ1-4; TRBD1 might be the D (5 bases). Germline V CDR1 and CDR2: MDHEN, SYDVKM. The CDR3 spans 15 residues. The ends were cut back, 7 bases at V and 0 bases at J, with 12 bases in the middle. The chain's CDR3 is CASTYGGTTNEKLFF. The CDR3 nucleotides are TGTGCCAGCACCTATGGGGGAACAACTAATGAAAAACTGTTTTTT.

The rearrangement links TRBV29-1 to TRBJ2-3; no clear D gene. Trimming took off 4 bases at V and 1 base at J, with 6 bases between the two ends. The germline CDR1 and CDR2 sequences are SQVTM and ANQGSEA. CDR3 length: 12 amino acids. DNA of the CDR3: TGCAGCGTTGGTCGAGGCACAGATACGCAGTATTTT. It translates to CSVGRGTDTQYF.

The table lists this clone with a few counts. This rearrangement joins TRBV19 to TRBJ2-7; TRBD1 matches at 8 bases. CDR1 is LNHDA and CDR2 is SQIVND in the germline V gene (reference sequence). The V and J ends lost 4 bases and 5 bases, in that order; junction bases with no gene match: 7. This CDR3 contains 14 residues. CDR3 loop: CASSNQGAKNEQYF. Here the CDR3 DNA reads TGTGCCAGTAGTAATCAGGGGGCGAAGAACGAGCAGTACTTC.

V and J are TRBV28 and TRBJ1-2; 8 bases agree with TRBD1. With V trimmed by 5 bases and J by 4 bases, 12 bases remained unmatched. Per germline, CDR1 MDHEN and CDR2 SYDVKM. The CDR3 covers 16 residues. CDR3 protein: CASSAGGNIKIYGYTF. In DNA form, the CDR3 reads TGTGCCAGCAGTGCAGGGGGCAATATCAAAATCTATGGCTACACCTTC.

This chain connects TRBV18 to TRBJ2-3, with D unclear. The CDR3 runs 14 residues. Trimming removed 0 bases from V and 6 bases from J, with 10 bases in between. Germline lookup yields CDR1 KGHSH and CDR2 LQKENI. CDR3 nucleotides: TGTGCCAGCTCACCACCGAACGGTTTGGATACGCAGTATTTT. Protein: CASSPPNGLDTQYF.

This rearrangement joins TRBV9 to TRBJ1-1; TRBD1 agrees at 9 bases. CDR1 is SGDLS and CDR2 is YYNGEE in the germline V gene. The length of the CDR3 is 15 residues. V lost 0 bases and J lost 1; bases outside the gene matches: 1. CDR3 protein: CASSVGDRENTEAFF. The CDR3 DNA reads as TGTGCCAGCAGCGTAGGGGACAGGGAGAACACTGAAGCTTTCTTT.

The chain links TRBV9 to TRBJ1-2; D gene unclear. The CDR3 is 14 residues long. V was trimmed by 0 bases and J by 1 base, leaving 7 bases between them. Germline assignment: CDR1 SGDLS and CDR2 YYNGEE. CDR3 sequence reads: CASSVGPDNYGYTF. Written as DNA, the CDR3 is TGTGCCAGCAGCGTAGGACCCGATAACTATGGCTACACCTTC.

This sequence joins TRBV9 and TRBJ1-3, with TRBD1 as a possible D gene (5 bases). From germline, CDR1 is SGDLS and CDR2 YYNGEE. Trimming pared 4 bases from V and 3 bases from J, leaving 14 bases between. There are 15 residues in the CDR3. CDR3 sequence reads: CASSPPGAYGNTIYF. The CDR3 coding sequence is TGTGCCAGCAGCCCCCCCGGGGCCTATGGAAACACCATATATTTT.

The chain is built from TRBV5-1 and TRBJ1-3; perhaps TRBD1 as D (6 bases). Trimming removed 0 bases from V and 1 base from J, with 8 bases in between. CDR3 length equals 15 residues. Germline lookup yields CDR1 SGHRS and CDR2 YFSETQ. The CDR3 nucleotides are TGCGCCAGCAGCTTGGAGGGGGTTTCTGGAAACACCATATATTTT. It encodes CASSLEGVSGNTIYF.

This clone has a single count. CDR3 coding DNA: TGTGCCAGCAGCGTAGGCGGACAGGGAAGTTACTCACCCCTCCACTTT. Protein sequence: CASSVGGQGSYSPLHF. The J gene is TRBJ1-6, the V gene TRBV9; TRBD1 aligns across 8 bases. This CDR3 has 16 residues. Per germline, CDR1 SGDLS and CDR2 YYNGEE. Losses at the gene ends were 0 bases for V and 10 bases for J; bases not matched to a gene: 9.

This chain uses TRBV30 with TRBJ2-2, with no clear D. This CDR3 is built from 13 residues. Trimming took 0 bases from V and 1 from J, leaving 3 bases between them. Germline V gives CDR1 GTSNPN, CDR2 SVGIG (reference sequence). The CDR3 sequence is CAWSVLNTGELFF. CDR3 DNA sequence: TGTGCCTGGAGTGTACTGAACACCGGGGAGCTGTTTTTT.

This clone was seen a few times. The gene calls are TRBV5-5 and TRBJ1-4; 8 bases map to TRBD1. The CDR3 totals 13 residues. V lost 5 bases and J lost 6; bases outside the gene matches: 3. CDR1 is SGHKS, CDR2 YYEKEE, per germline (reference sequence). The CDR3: CASSPGQDEKLFF. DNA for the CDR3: TGTGCCAGCAGTCCGGGACAGGATGAAAAACTGTTTTTT.

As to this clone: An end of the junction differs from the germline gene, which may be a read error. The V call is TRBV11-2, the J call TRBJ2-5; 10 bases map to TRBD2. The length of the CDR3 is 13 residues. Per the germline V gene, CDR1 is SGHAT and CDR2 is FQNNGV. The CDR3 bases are TGTGCCAGCAGCTTAGGCGCTAGCGGGGGTACGGACTTC. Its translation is CASSLGASGGTDF.

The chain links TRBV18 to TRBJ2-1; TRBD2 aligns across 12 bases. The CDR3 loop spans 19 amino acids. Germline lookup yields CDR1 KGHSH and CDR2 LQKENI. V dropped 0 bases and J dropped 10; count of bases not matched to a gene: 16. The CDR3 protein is CASSPPPSGRAQGVVEQFF. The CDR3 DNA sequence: TGTGCCAGCTCACCACCCCCTAGCGGGAGGGCCCAAGGGGTTGTCGAGCAGTTCTTC.

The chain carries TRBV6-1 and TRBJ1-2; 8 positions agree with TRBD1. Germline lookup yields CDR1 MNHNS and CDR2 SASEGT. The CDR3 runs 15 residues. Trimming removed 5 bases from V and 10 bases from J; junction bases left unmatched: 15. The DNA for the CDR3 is TGTGCCAGCAGTACCCATGGACAGGGCCGTAACGACTACACCTTC. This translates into CASSTHGQGRNDYTF.

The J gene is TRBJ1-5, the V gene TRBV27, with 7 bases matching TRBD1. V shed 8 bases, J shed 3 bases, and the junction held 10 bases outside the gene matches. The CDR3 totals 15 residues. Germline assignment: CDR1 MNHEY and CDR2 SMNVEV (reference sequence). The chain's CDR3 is CASSHRQGFNQPQHF. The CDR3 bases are TGTGCCAGCTCGCACCGACAGGGATTCAATCAGCCCCAGCATTTT.

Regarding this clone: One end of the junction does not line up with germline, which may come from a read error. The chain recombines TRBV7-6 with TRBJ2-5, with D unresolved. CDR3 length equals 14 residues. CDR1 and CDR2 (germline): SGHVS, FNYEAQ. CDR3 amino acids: CASTLSSRQETQYF. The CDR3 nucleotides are TGTGCCAGCACCTTAAGCTCCAGACAAGAGACCCAGTACTTC. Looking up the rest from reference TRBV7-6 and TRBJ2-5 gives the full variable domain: GAGVSQSPRYKVTKRGQDVALRCDPISGHVSLYWYRQALGQGPEFLTYFNYEAQQDKSGLPNDRFSAERPEGSISTLTIQRTEQRDSAMYRCASTLSSRQETQYFGPGTRLLVL.

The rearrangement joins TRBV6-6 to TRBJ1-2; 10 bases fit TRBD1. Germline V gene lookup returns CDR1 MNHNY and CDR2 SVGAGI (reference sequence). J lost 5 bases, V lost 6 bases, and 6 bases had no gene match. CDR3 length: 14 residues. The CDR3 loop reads CASSWDRGRYGYTF. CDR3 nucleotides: TGTGCCAGCAGCTGGGACAGGGGTAGATATGGCTACACCTTC.

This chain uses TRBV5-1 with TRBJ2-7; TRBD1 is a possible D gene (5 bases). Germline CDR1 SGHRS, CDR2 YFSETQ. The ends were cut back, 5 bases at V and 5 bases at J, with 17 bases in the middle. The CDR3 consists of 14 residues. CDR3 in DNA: TGCGCCAGCAGTCTACAGGAAATGGGGAACGAGCAGTACTTC. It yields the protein CASSLQEMGNEQYF.

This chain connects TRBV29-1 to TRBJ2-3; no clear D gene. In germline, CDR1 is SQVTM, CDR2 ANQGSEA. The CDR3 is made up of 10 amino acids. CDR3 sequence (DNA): TGCAGTGGAGGCACAGATACGCAGTATTTT. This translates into CSGGTDTQYF.